These 27 T cell receptor beta chains share one sample of origin, sequenced in a study of blood T cell repertoires in COVID-19. The data were produced by immunoSEQ multiplex PCR, yet TCRdb's version contains in-frame clones alone and is incomplete. The sample consists of a few hundred thousand clones, 89% of them appearing once. Sequenced: peripheral blood. The receptors come from a woman aged 40 to 50 who had recovered from COVID-19.

This sequence joins TRBV29-1 and TRBJ2-1, with TRBD2 matching 9 bases. Germline CDR1 SQVTM, CDR2 ANQGSEA. The CDR3 is 15 amino acids. J gave up 0 bases and V 4 bases, and 4 bases lay outside the gene matches. The CDR3 sequence: CSVVGSGSSYNEQFF. CDR3 DNA sequence: TGCAGCGTTGTTGGTAGCGGGAGCTCCTACAATGAGCAGTTCTTC.

The chain recombines TRBV19 with TRBJ1-1; TRBD1 agrees at 7 bases. The CDR3 contains 12 residues. The J segment lost 5 bases and the V segment lost 6 bases, leaving 3 bases of the junction unmatched. CDR1 is LNHDA and CDR2 is SQIVND in the germline V gene (reference sequence). CDR3 nucleotides: TGTGCCAGTAGGACAGGGAGGACTGAAGCTTTCTTT. This codes for CASRTGRTEAFF.

In this sample, this clone turned up a few times. The genes are TRBV3-1 (or the pseudogene TRBV3-2) and TRBJ1-1, with a tentative D call TRBD1 (6 bases). Germline V gene data show CDR1 as LGHDT and CDR2 as YNNKEL (reference sequence). The CDR3 consists of 13 residues. Trimming removed 6 bases from V and 9 bases from J, with 17 bases in between. The CDR3 coding sequence is TGTGCCAGCAGTCCCACAGGGTCCAGCCAAGCTTTCTTT. This codes for CASSPTGSSQAFF.

This chain links TRBV28 with TRBJ2-1; D uncertain. The CDR3 contains 12 residues. The germline V gene has CDR1 MDHEN and CDR2 SYDVKM. V dropped 3 bases and J dropped 5 bases, with 5 bases sitting between them. CDR3 coding DNA: TGTGCCAGCAGTTTTAAAAACAATGAGCAGTTCTTC. Translation: CASSFKNNEQFF.

The CDR3 region has the DNA TGTGCCTGGGCCCCTACAGGGGTTTATGGCTACACCTTC. Translated: CAWAPTGVYGYTF. The chain recombines TRBV30 with TRBJ1-2, with 7 bases matching TRBD1. Germline CDR1 and CDR2: GTSNPN and SVGIG (reference sequence). CDR3 length: 13 residues. The ends lost 5 bases at V and 5 bases at J; junction bases unmatched: 8. Full variable domain (outside the CDR3, taken from reference TRBV30 and TRBJ1-2): SQTIHQWPATLVQPVGSPLSLECTVEGTSNPNLYWYRQAAGRGLQLLFYSVGIGQISSEVPQNLSASRPQDRQFILSSKKLLLSDSGFYLCAWAPTGVYGYTFGSGTRLTVV.

The CDR3 DNA follows: TGTGCCAGCAGTTACGGGGCTGACGGAAAAGGCGGCTACACCTTC. It is translated as CASSYGADGKGGYTF. The chain is built from TRBV6-5 and TRBJ1-2, with a possible D match to TRBD1 (5 bases). Trimming removed 2 bases at V and 8 bases at J, with 18 bases between. The CDR3 is 15 amino acids. Germline V CDR1 and CDR2: MNHEY, SVGAGI.

V gene TRBV2 combines with J gene TRBJ1-1; D may be TRBD1 (5 bases). The CDR3 extends over 12 amino acids. The germline V gene encodes CDR1 SNHLY and CDR2 FYNNEI. Trimming pared 8 bases from V and 6 bases from J, leaving 13 bases between. As DNA, the CDR3 is TGTGCCAGCCAACAGGTCGTAGCTGAAGCTTTCTTT. As protein: CASQQVVAEAFF.

The V and J genes are TRBV27 and TRBJ2-3; D might be TRBD1 (6 bases). CDR1 MNHEY and CDR2 SMNVEV come from the germline V gene (reference sequence). The CDR3 runs 19 residues. The V gene lost 5 bases and the J gene lost 1 base, with 25 bases spanning the gap. CDR3 residues: CASSLPLPRQARGTDTQYF. In nucleotides, the CDR3 is TGTGCCAGCAGTCTACCCCTCCCCCGACAGGCTAGGGGCACAGATACGCAGTATTTT.

This clone was seen a handful of times. V gene TRBV5-6 combines with J gene TRBJ2-7; 9 bases are a match to TRBD2. The germline V gene has CDR1 SGHDT and CDR2 YYEEEE. The CDR3 totals 13 residues. With V trimmed by 3 bases and J by 5 bases, 3 bases remained unmatched. The CDR3 nucleotides read TGTGCCAGCAGCTCAGAGCGGGGGGACGAGCAGTACGTC. This encodes CASSSERGDEQYV.

The genes are TRBV5-6 and TRBJ1-2, with TRBD1 as a possible D gene (5 bases). Trimming cost V 0 bases and J 0 bases, with 9 bases left between them. The germline gives CDR1 SGHDT, CDR2 YYEEEE. The CDR3 has 15 residues. The DNA for the CDR3 is TGTGCCAGCAGCTTGGGGGGCCTAGCTAACTATGGCTACACCTTC. Encoded protein: CASSLGGLANYGYTF.

The genes are TRBV6-5 and TRBJ1-5; TRBD1 might be the D (6 bases). CDR3 length: 14 amino acids. V lost 11 bases and J 3 bases, leaving 17 bases between the germline ends. The germline CDR1 and CDR2 sequences are MNHEY and SVGAGI. The CDR3 reads CASWGGANNQPQHF. DNA of the CDR3: TGTGCCTCATGGGGGGGCGCGAACAATCAGCCCCAGCATTTT.

The chain links TRBV5-1 to TRBJ2-7, with 9 bases identical to TRBD1. Per the germline V gene, CDR1 is SGHRS and CDR2 is YFSETQ. Germline trimming cut 0 bases from V and 7 bases from J; bases unmatched to any gene: 5. This CDR3 contains 14 residues. The CDR3: CASSLETGGGEQYF. The CDR3 DNA sequence: TGCGCCAGCAGCTTGGAGACAGGGGGAGGAGAGCAGTACTTC.

The chain has TRBV7-9 and TRBJ2-2, with a weak D call TRBD2 (6 bases). Germline V gives CDR1 SEHNR, CDR2 FQNEAQ (reference sequence). V lost 5 bases and J 4 bases, leaving 17 bases between the germline ends. The CDR3 runs to 16 residues. The CDR3 reads CASSPSISGPTGELFF. Here the CDR3 DNA reads TGTGCCAGCAGCCCATCGATTAGCGGACCCACCGGGGAGCTGTTTTTT.

The V gene is TRBV10-2, the J gene TRBJ1-1, with 9 bases lining up with TRBD1. The CDR3 loop spans 14 amino acids. Germline V gives CDR1 WSHSY, CDR2 SAAADI. Trimming at V came to 10 bases and at J to 3 bases, leaving 9 bases not matched to a gene. The CDR3 region has the DNA TGCGCCACCTTCAACAGGGGGCAGGACACTGAAGCTTTCTTT. Protein sequence: CATFNRGQDTEAFF.

The CDR3: CASSPQKSEWSYEQYV. The CDR3, as DNA: TGTGCCAGTAGCCCCCAGAAGTCCGAATGGAGCTACGAGCAGTACGTC. The V call is TRBV19, the J call TRBJ2-7, with D uncertain. Between the trimmed V and J ends, which lost 6 bases and 3 bases, there was a span of 21 bases. Looked up from germline, CDR1 is LNHDA and CDR2 is SQIVND (reference sequence). There are 16 residues in the CDR3.

The gene calls are TRBV21-1 and TRBJ2-7; the D call of TRBD2 is as the table states it, not checked on the DNA. TRBV21-1 is classified as a pseudogene. CDR3 length: 12 amino acids. DNA for the CDR3: TGTGCCAGCACCCCCCCGTTCCACGAGCAGTACGTC. Translating it yields CASTPPFHEQYV.

V usage is TRBV7-3 and J usage is TRBJ1-1; no clear D. Trimming took 5 bases from V and 6 from J, leaving 13 bases between them. Germline V gene sequence: CDR1 SGHTA, CDR2 FQGTGA. The CDR3 is 13 amino acids. DNA for the CDR3: TGTGCCAGCAGCATCACAGTTAACGCTGAAGCTTTCTTT. The encoded protein is CASSITVNAEAFF.

The rearrangement uses TRBV6-2 or TRBV6-3 and TRBJ1-5; unclear D gene. CDR1 and CDR2 (germline): MNHEY, SVGEGT. The V end was cut by 0 bases, the J end by 7 bases, with 7 bases between. The CDR3 extends over 13 amino acids. The CDR3 DNA follows: TGTGCCAGCAGTTACTCCTCCGGGCAGCCCCAGCATTTT. Its protein product is CASSYSSGQPQHF.

The chain joins TRBV2 to TRBJ1-4; no clear D. Trimming cost V 6 bases and J 7 bases, with 15 bases left between them. The CDR3 totals 14 residues. Germline loops: CDR1 SNHLY, CDR2 FYNNEI. The CDR3 sequence is CASRGGSDGEKLFF. The CDR3 bases are TGTGCCAGCAGAGGTGGGAGCGACGGTGAAAAACTGTTTTTT.

This clone appeared a few times. The chain uses TRBV5-4 and TRBJ2-1; D is perhaps TRBD2 (5 bases). The V gene's germline CDR1 is SGHNT and CDR2 YYREEE (reference sequence). The CDR3 has 13 residues. Deletions cut 3 bases from V and 8 bases from J, with 12 bases between. CDR3 in amino acids: CASSSIGVHEQFF. CDR3 sequence (DNA): TGTGCCAGCAGCTCCATCGGGGTCCATGAGCAGTTCTTC.

V gene TRBV28 combines with J gene TRBJ2-1, with TRBD2 as a possible D gene (6 bases). The CDR3 extends over 13 amino acids. Trimming removed 6 bases from V and 5 bases from J, with 11 bases in between. The germline V gene has CDR1 MDHEN and CDR2 SYDVKM. In DNA form, the CDR3 reads TGTGCCAGCAGCCCCCCGGGAGACAATGAGCAGTTCTTC. Residues: CASSPPGDNEQFF.

The rearrangement uses TRBV5-4 and TRBJ2-5, with D tentatively TRBD2 (7 bases). The CDR3 has 13 amino acids. Germline loops: CDR1 SGHNT, CDR2 YYREEE (reference sequence). Trimming left V 3 bases short and J 10 bases short, with 16 bases between. CDR3 region: CASSSGGGRGQYF. Here the CDR3 DNA reads TGTGCCAGCAGCTCGGGGGGCGGGAGAGGCCAGTACTTC.

The chain joins TRBV7-3 to TRBJ1-5; D call uncertain. The CDR3 runs 13 residues. Germline values: CDR1 SGHTA, CDR2 FQGTGA. The ends were cut back, 2 bases at V and 4 bases at J, with 6 bases in the middle. Here the CDR3 DNA reads TGTGCCAGCAGCTTAGGGCCGAATCAGCCCCAGCATTTT. Amino acid sequence: CASSLGPNQPQHF.

The chain recombines TRBV5-6 with TRBJ2-7, with D possibly TRBD1 on 5 matching bases. Trimming pared 0 bases from V and 2 bases from J, leaving 9 bases between. This CDR3 is 14 amino acids long. Per germline, CDR1 SGHDT and CDR2 YYEEEE. The CDR3 region is CASSLEGVPYEQYV. CDR3 bases: TGTGCCAGCAGCTTGGAAGGGGTACCCTACGAGCAGTACGTC.

The CDR3 sequence is CASSLIQGWGYGYTF. In DNA form, the CDR3 reads TGTGCCAGCAGCTTGATACAGGGTTGGGGCTATGGCTACACCTTC. The chain combines TRBV5-8 with TRBJ1-2; a possible D gene is TRBD1 (6 bases). Trimming removed 1 base at V and 4 bases at J, with 14 bases between. Germline V gives CDR1 SGHTS, CDR2 YDEGEE. The CDR3 runs 15 residues.

This chain links TRBV11-3 with TRBJ2-7, with D maybe TRBD1 (5 bases). Deletions cut 4 bases from V and 0 bases from J, with 10 bases between. This CDR3 comprises 14 residues. The germline V gene has CDR1 SGHNT and CDR2 YENEEA. CDR3 loop: CASSSHRNSYEQYF. The CDR3 DNA follows: TGTGCCAGCAGCTCCCACAGGAACTCCTACGAGCAGTACTTC. Combining the CDR3 with reference TRBV11-3 and TRBJ2-7 gives the whole variable domain EAGVVQSPRYKIIEKKQPVAFWCNPISGHNTLYWYLQNLGQGPELLIRYENEEAVDDSQLPKDRFSAERLKGVDSTLKIQPAELGDSAVYLCASSSHRNSYEQYFGPGTRLTVT.

The genes are TRBV21-1 and TRBJ2-7; the table's TRBD1 call for D was not verified on the DNA. TRBV21-1 has pseudogene status. This CDR3 has 12 residues. The CDR3 DNA reads TGTGCCAGCGAGTTAGACAGCTACGAGCAGTACGTC. The encoded protein is CASELDSYEQYV.